Each of the 23 T cell receptor beta chains below was sequenced from the same sample in a study of glioma-infiltrating T cells after dendritic cell vaccination. TCRdb's copy holds only in-frame clones and misses some; the assay was immunoSEQ multiplex PCR. The data contain approximately 92,000 clones, 65% to 85% of them singletons. The time point: after dendritic cell vaccination, including at tumor progression/relapse. Sequences were derived from blood, sampled after dendritic cell vaccination. These receptors were obtained from a human donor with glioblastoma.

The chain employs TRBV7-9 and TRBJ1-6, with 8 positions matching TRBD1. The CDR3 totals 14 residues. CDR1 and CDR2 from the germline V gene are SEHNR and FQNEAQ (reference sequence). Trimming at V came to 5 bases and at J to 11 bases, leaving 8 bases not matched to a gene. CDR3 nucleotides: TGTGCCAGCAGCCGAGGACAGGGTTGGCCACCCCTCCACTTT. This codes for CASSRGQGWPPLHF. Variable domain in full (rest from reference TRBV7-9 and TRBJ1-6): DTGVSQNPRHKITKRGQNVTFRCDPISEHNRLYWYRQTLGQGPEFLTYFQNEAQLEKSRLLSDRFSAERPKGSFSTLEIQRTEQGDSAMYLCASSRGQGWPPLHFGNGTRLTVT.

This clone showed up just once. The gene calls are TRBV15 and TRBJ2-7; maybe TRBD2 (6 bases). The CDR3 is 12 amino acids. Trimming left V 3 bases short and J 3 bases short, with 6 bases between. Germline assignment: CDR1 LNHNV and CDR2 YYDKDF (reference sequence). The DNA of the CDR3 is TGTGCCACCAGCAGCGGGAGCTACGAGCAGTACTTC. It codes for CATSSGSYEQYF. Variable domain in full (rest from reference TRBV15 and TRBJ2-7): DAMVIQNPRYQVTQFGKPVTLSCSQTLNHNVMYWYQQKSSQAPKLLFHYYDKDFNNEADTPDNFQSRRPNTSFCFLDIRSPGLGDTAMYLCATSSGSYEQYFGPGTRLTVT.

The chain carries TRBV4-1 and TRBJ2-7, with 7 nucleotides matching TRBD2. V was clipped by 4 bases and J by 3 bases; unmatched bases: 6. The CDR3 totals 14 residues. CDR1 is MGHRA, CDR2 YSYEKL, per germline. The CDR3, as DNA: TGCGCCAGCAGCCCACAGCGGGGAGACTACGAGCAGTACTTC. Translating it yields CASSPQRGDYEQYF.

The V and J genes are TRBV9 and TRBJ2-1; 7 bases align to TRBD1. CDR3 size: 14 residues. V trimming: 4 bases; J trimming: 2 bases; junction bases outside the gene matches: 3. Germline CDR1 and CDR2: SGDLS and YYNGEE. CDR3 region: CASSTGTAYNEQFF. For the CDR3, the DNA is TGTGCCAGCAGCACGGGGACAGCCTACAATGAGCAGTTCTTC. The whole variable domain, filled in from reference TRBV9 and TRBJ2-1, reads DSGVTQTPKHLITATGQRVTLRCSPRSGDLSVYWYQQSLDQGLQFLIQYYNGEERAKGNILERFSAQQFPDLHSELNLSSLELGDSALYFCASSTGTAYNEQFFGPGTRLTVL.

The chain uses TRBV30 and TRBJ1-1; 7 bases line up with TRBD1. In germline, CDR1 is GTSNPN, CDR2 SVGIG (reference sequence). Trimming took 5 bases from V and 4 from J; bases not matched to a gene: 4. The CDR3 spans 12 residues. CDR3 amino acids: CAWHRGSTEAFF. The CDR3 DNA reads TGTGCCTGGCACAGGGGAAGCACTGAAGCTTTCTTT.

This chain joins TRBV7-2 and TRBJ2-7, with 12 nucleotides matching TRBD2. V dropped 2 bases and J dropped 3; count of bases not matched to a gene: 5. The CDR3 loop spans 16 amino acids. Germline values: CDR1 SGHTA, CDR2 FQGNSA. DNA of the CDR3: TGTGCCAGCAGCTTATCGGGGACTAGCGGGTACTACGAGCAGTACTTC. Its protein is CASSLSGTSGYYEQYF. The full variable domain, in which reference TRBV7-2 and TRBJ2-7 provide the parts outside the CDR3, is GAGVSQSPSNKVTEKGKDVELRCDPISGHTALYWYRQSLGQGLEFLIYFQGNSAPDKSGLPSDRFSAERTGGSVSTLTIQRTQQEDSAVYLCASSLSGTSGYYEQYFGPGTRLTVT.

As for this clone: The sample carries other DNA sequences with the same CDR3. The V call is TRBV2, the J call TRBJ1-6, with TRBD1 matching over 9 bases. This CDR3 contains 16 residues. CDR1 is SNHLY, CDR2 FYNNEI, per germline. The V gene end was trimmed by 2 bases and the J gene end by 7 bases; junction bases not matched to a gene: 6. The CDR3 protein is CASSEYSGTGNSPLHF. In DNA, the CDR3 is TGTGCCAGCAGTGAATATTCCGGGACAGGGAATTCACCCCTCCACTTT.

With respect to this clone: The junction departs from germline at one end; a sequencing error may be responsible. This chain connects TRBV28 to TRBJ1-1; D is unresolved. The CDR3 spans 15 residues. The V gene's germline CDR1 is MDHEN and CDR2 SYDVKM. The CDR3 DNA sequence: TGTGCCAGCACTTTACCCGCTAGCATGAACACTGAAGCTTTCTTT. Residues: CASTLPASMNTEAFF.

The chain links TRBV2 to TRBJ1-1; 9 bases are shared with TRBD1. The CDR3 loop spans 14 amino acids. Germline values: CDR1 SNHLY, CDR2 FYNNEI. V lost 7 bases, J lost 2 bases, and 5 bases stayed unmatched. The CDR3 DNA reads as TGTGCCAGCAACAGGGGGCGGTACAACACTGAAGCTTTCTTT. Its protein product is CASNRGRYNTEAFF.

This clone was seen repeatedly, ten times or more. This sequence joins TRBV19 and TRBJ1-1; 12 bases map to TRBD1. Per germline, CDR1 LNHDA and CDR2 SQIVND (reference sequence). Trimming removed 6 bases from V and 3 bases from J; junction bases left unmatched: 11. This CDR3 comprises 17 residues. The CDR3 DNA reads as TGTGCCAGTAGACCGAGGGACAGGGGGCAAGTTGACACTGAAGCTTTCTTT. This gives the protein CASRPRDRGQVDTEAFF.

This clone was observed once. The chain carries TRBV18 and TRBJ2-7; maybe TRBD1 (6 bases). Trimming took 4 bases from V and 5 from J, leaving 9 bases between them. The CDR3 consists of 12 residues. From germline, CDR1 is KGHSH and CDR2 LQKENI. The CDR3 protein is CASSQGENEQYF. The CDR3 DNA sequence: TGTGCCAGCTCACAGGGGGAAAACGAGCAGTACTTC.

This rearrangement joins TRBV28 to TRBJ1-5; D not resolved. V dropped 1 base and J dropped 4 bases, with 8 bases sitting between them. This CDR3 has 14 residues. Germline loops: CDR1 MDHEN, CDR2 SYDVKM. The CDR3 here is CASSLSGLNQPQHF. DNA of the CDR3: TGTGCCAGCAGTTTATCGGGTCTTAATCAGCCCCAGCATTTT.

The chain links TRBV15 to TRBJ1-2; D not resolved. CDR1 and CDR2 from the germline V gene are LNHNV and YYDKDF (reference sequence). The CDR3 runs to 17 residues. Trimming cost V 4 bases and J 5 bases, with 23 bases left between them. This CDR3 reads CATSTNYLGSVEYGYTF. The CDR3 DNA reads TGTGCCACCAGCACCAACTATTTAGGGAGCGTGGAGTATGGCTACACCTTC.

V and J are TRBV29-1 and TRBJ1-2; D might be TRBD1 (6 bases). The length of the CDR3 is 12 residues. V was cut by 7 bases and J by 2 bases, with 11 bases left in between. The V gene's germline CDR1 is SQVTM and CDR2 ANQGSEA. The CDR3 nucleotides read TGCAGCGCATCACAGGGAAACTATGGCTACACCTTC. Amino acid sequence: CSASQGNYGYTF.

The gene calls are TRBV5-4 and TRBJ2-5; D gene ambiguous. Germline values: CDR1 SGHNT, CDR2 YYREEE (reference sequence). Between the trimmed V and J ends, which lost 1 base and 2 bases, there was a span of 9 bases. There are 14 residues in the CDR3. The CDR3 protein is CASSLPSVQETQYF. Written as DNA, the CDR3 is TGTGCCAGCAGCTTGCCCTCCGTTCAAGAGACCCAGTACTTC.

This chain uses TRBV27 with TRBJ1-5, with 7 bases that match TRBD1. CDR1 MNHEY and CDR2 SMNVEV come from the germline V gene (reference sequence). With 0 bases clipped from V and 3 bases from J, the junction kept 2 bases outside the gene matches. This CDR3 spans 15 amino acids. The CDR3 region has the DNA TGTGCCAGCAGTTTATCCACAGGGGTCAATCAGCCCCAGCATTTT. It translates to CASSLSTGVNQPQHF.

V gene TRBV5-1 combines with J gene TRBJ1-2; 12 nucleotides align to TRBD1. V dropped 2 bases and J dropped 8; count of bases not matched to a gene: 16. The CDR3 sequence is 18 residues long. The germline V gene has CDR1 SGHRS and CDR2 YFSETQ. The CDR3 nucleotides read TGCGCCAGCAGCTTAAGTCTGCCGGGACAGGGGGCTTGGAAGGGCTACACCTTC. Its protein is CASSLSLPGQGAWKGYTF.

This clone was picked up a small number of times. One junction end does not reproduce the germline sequence, and a read error may be involved. The sample has other DNA sequences that encode this CDR3 too. J is TRBJ2-7 and V is TRBV4-1; D not resolved. CDR3 length: 12 amino acids. The V gene's germline CDR1 is MGHRA and CDR2 YSYEKL. The CDR3 region is CASSQDNYEQYF. The CDR3, as DNA: TGTGCCAGCAGCCAAGATAACTACGAGCAGTACTTC.

The sample holds one count of this clone. The V call is TRBV5-6, the J call TRBJ2-5, with 10 bases aligning to TRBD1. V lost 3 bases to trimming and J lost 4 bases; unmatched junction nucleotides: 12. CDR3 length: 17 residues. Germline V gene data show CDR1 as SGHDT and CDR2 as YYEEEE. The CDR3 loop reads CASSWNPGTGDRETQYF. The CDR3 DNA sequence: TGTGCCAGCAGCTGGAATCCGGGGACAGGGGATCGAGAGACCCAGTACTTC.

The chain carries TRBV9 and TRBJ2-7, with 8 bases that match TRBD2. Germline-derived CDR1 and CDR2 are SGDLS and YYNGEE. The CDR3 loop spans 15 amino acids. V shed 4 bases, J shed 3 bases, and the junction held 9 bases outside the gene matches. CDR3 sequence: CASSPQPRGGYEQYF. CDR3 nucleotide sequence: TGTGCCAGCAGCCCCCAGCCCCGGGGGGGCTACGAGCAGTACTTC. The full variable domain, its missing parts supplied by reference TRBV9 and TRBJ2-7, is DSGVTQTPKHLITATGQRVTLRCSPRSGDLSVYWYQQSLDQGLQFLIQYYNGEERAKGNILERFSAQQFPDLHSELNLSSLELGDSALYFCASSPQPRGGYEQYFGPGTRLTVT.

The chain uses TRBV2 and TRBJ1-3; D ambiguous. Germline assignment: CDR1 SNHLY and CDR2 FYNNEI. The CDR3 totals 13 residues. V was pared by 9 bases and J by 0 bases, with 9 bases between. The CDR3 DNA follows: TGTGCCAGTAGGGAGAGCTCTGGAAACACCATATATTTT. This translates into CASRESSGNTIYF.

The J gene is TRBJ1-6, the V gene TRBV2; 7 bases agree with TRBD1. CDR1 and CDR2 (germline): SNHLY, FYNNEI. This CDR3 is 15 amino acids long. V gave up 6 bases and J gave up 4 bases; unmatched junction bases: 6. The CDR3 protein is CASSPTGNYNSPLHF. The CDR3 region has the DNA TGTGCCAGCAGCCCGACAGGGAATTATAATTCACCCCTCCACTTT.

The chain is built from TRBV19 and TRBJ1-2, with 9 bases identical to TRBD1. The CDR3 is made up of 12 amino acids. The V gene end was trimmed by 5 bases and the J gene end by 10 bases; junction bases not matched to a gene: 5. Germline CDR1 reads LNHDA; CDR2 reads SQIVND (reference sequence). The CDR3 protein is CASSLGQGTYTF. DNA of the CDR3: TGTGCCAGTAGTCTGGGACAGGGAACCTACACCTTC.